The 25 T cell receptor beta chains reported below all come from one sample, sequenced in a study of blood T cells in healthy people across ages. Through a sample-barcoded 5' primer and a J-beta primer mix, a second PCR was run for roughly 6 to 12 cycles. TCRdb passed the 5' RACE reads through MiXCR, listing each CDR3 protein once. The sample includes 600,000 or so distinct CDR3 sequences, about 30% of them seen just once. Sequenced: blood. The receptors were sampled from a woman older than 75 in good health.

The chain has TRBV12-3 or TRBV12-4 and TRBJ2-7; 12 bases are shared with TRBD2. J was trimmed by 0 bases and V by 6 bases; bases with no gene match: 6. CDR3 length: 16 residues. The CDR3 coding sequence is TGTGCCAGCAGCCTAGCGGGAGGGTCGCACTCCTACGAGCAGTACTTC. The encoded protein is CASSLAGGSHSYEQYF.

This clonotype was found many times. The CDR3 DNA reads as TGCAGTGCTAGAGGTCCGGACAGTCTTCAAAGCGGCTACACCTTC. This gives the protein CSARGPDSLQSGYTF. This sequence joins TRBV20-1 and TRBJ1-2, with D perhaps TRBD1 (6 bases). In germline, CDR1 is DFQATT, CDR2 SNEGSKA (reference sequence). The CDR3 covers 15 residues. V lost 1 base to trimming and J lost 8 bases, with 20 bases between them.

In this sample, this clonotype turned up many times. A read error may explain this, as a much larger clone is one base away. The CDR3 nucleotides are TGTGCCAGCAGCTTAAATGCCCGAACCTACAATGAGCAGTACTTC. Residues: CASSLNARTYNEQYF. This rearrangement joins TRBV7-2 to TRBJ2-1; D unresolved. The better agreement between TRBJ2-7 and the DNA end casts doubt on the J call. The CDR3 totals 15 residues. Germline values: CDR1 SGHTA, CDR2 FQGNSA.

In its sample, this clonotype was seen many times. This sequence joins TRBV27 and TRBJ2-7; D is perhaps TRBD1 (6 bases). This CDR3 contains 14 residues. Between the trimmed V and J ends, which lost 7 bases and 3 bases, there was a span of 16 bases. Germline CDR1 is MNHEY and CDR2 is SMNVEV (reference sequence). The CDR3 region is CASTPGTRNYEQYF. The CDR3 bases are TGTGCCAGCACTCCCGGGACAAGAAACTACGAGCAGTACTTC.

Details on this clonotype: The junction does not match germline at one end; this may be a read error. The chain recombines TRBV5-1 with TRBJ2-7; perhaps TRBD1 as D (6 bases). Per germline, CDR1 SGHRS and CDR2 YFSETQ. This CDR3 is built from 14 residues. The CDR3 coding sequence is TGCGCCGGCAGCCTCAGGACAGCGTCGGGCGAGCAGTACTTC. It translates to CAGSLRTASGEQYF.

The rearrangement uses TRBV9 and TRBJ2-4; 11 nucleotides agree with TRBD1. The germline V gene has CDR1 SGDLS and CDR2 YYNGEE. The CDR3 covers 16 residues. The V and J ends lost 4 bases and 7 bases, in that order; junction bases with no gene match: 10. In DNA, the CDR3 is TGTGCCAGCAGCTTTAGATCCCGGGACAGGGGGAACATTCAGTACTTC. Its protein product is CASSFRSRDRGNIQYF.

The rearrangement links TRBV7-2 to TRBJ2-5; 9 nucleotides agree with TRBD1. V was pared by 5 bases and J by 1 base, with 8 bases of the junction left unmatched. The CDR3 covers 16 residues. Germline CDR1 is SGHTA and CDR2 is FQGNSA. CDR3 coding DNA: TGTGCCAGCAGCCCAACCGGGACAGGGCTCCAAGAGACCCAGTACTTC. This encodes CASSPTGTGLQETQYF. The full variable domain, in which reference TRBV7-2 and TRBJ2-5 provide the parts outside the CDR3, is GAGVSQSPSNKVTEKGKDVELRCDPISGHTALYWYRQSLGQGLEFLIYFQGNSAPDKSGLPSDRFSAERTGGSVSTLTIQRTQQEDSAVYLCASSPTGTGLQETQYFGPGTRLLVL.

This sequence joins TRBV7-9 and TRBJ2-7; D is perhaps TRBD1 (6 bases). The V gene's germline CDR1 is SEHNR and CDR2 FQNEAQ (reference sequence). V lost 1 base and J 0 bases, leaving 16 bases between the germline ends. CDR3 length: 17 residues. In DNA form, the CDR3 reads TGTGCCAGCAGCTTAGGGAGTTTACAGGGTCGCTCCTACGAGCAGTACTTC. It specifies CASSLGSLQGRSYEQYF.

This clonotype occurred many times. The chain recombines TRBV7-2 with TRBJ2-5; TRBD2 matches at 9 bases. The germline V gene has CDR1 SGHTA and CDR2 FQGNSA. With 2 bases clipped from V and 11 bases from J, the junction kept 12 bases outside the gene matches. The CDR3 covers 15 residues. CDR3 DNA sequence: TGTGCCAGCAGCTTAAGTAGCGGGGGACTCAATGAGCAGTACTTC. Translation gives CASSLSSGGLNEQYF.

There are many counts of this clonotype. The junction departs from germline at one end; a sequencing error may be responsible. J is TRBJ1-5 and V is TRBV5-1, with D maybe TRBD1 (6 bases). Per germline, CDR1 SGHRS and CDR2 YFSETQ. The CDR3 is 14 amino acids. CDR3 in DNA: TGTGCCAGCAGTTTAGAGGGGGGGAATCAGCCCCAGCATTTT. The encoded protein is CASSLEGGNQPQHF.

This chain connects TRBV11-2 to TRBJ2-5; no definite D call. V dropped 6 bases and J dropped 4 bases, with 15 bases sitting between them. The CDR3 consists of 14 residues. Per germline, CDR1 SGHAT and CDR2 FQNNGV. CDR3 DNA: TGTGCCAGCAGGAGTAGTGGGCCGGGAGAGACCCAGTACTTC. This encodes CASRSSGPGETQYF. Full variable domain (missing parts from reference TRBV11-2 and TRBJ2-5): EAGVAQSPRYKIIEKRQSVAFWCNPISGHATLYWYQQILGQGPKLLIQFQNNGVVDDSQLPKDRFSAERLKGVDSTLKIQPAKLEDSAVYLCASRSSGPGETQYFGPGTRLLVL.

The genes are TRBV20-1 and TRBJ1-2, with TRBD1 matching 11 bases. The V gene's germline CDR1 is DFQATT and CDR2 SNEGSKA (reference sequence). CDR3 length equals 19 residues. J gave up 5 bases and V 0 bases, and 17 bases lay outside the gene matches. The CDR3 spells CSARDIYADRGLVGYGYTF. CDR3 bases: TGCAGTGCTAGAGATATTTACGCGGACAGGGGGCTGGTGGGGTATGGCTACACCTTC.

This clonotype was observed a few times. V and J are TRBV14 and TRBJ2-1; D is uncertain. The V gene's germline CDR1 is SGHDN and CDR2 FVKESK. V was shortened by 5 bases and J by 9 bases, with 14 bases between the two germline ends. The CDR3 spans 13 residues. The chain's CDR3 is CASSETLHGEQFF. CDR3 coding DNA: TGTGCCAGCAGCGAGACACTGCACGGTGAGCAGTTCTTC. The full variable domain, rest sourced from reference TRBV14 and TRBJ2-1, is EAGVTQFPSHSVIEKGQTVTLRCDPISGHDNLYWYRRVMGKEIKFLLHFVKESKQDESGMPNNRFLAERTGGTYSTLKVQPAELEDSGVYFCASSETLHGEQFFGPGTRLTVL.

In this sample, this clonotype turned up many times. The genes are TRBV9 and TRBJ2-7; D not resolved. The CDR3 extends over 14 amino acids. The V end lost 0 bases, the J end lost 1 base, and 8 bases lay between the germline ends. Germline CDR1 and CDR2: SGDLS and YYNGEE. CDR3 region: CASSVDPGSYEQYF. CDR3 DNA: TGTGCCAGCAGCGTAGATCCAGGATCCTACGAGCAGTACTTC. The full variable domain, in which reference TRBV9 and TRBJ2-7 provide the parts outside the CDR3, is DSGVTQTPKHLITATGQRVTLRCSPRSGDLSVYWYQQSLDQGLQFLIQYYNGEERAKGNILERFSAQQFPDLHSELNLSSLELGDSALYFCASSVDPGSYEQYFGPGTRLTVT.

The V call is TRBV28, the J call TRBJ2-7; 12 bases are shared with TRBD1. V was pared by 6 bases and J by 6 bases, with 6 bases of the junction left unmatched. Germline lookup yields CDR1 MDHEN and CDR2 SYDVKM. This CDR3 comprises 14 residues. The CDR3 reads CASRAGTGGPEQYF. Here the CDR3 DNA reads TGTGCCAGCAGGGCCGGGACAGGGGGCCCCGAGCAGTACTTC.

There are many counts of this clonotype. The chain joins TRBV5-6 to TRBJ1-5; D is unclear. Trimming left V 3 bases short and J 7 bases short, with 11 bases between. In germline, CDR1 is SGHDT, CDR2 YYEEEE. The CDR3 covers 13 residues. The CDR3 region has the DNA TGTGCCAGCAGCTGGGGTATAGGGCAGCCCCAGCATTTT. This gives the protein CASSWGIGQPQHF.

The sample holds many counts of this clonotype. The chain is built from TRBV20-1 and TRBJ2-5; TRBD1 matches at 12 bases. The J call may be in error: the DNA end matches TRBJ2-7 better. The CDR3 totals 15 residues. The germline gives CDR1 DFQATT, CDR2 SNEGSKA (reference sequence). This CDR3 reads CSARDLGQGAPEQYF. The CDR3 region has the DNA TGCAGTGCTAGAGATTTGGGACAGGGGGCTCCCGAGCAGTACTTC.

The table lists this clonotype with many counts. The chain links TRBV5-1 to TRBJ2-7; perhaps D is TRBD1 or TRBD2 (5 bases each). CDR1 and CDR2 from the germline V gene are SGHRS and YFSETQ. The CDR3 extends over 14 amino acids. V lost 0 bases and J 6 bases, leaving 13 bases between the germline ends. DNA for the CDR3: TGCGCCAGCAGCTTGGACGGGGCGGGTTTCGAGCAGTACTTC. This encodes CASSLDGAGFEQYF.

Here the CDR3 DNA reads TGCAGTGCTAGAGAGGACGTCGGGTACACTGAAGCTTTCTTT. Residues: CSAREDVGYTEAFF. V and J are TRBV20-1 and TRBJ1-1; D not resolved. Per germline, CDR1 DFQATT and CDR2 SNEGSKA (reference sequence). Trimming took 0 bases from V and 3 from J, leaving 11 bases between them. The CDR3 is 14 amino acids.

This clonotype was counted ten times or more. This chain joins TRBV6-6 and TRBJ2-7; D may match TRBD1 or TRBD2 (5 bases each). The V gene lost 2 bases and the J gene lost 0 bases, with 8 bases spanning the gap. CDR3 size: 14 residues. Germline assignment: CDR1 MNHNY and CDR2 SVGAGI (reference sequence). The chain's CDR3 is CASSYGGNSYEQYF. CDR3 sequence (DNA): TGTGCCAGCAGTTACGGGGGTAACTCCTACGAGCAGTACTTC.

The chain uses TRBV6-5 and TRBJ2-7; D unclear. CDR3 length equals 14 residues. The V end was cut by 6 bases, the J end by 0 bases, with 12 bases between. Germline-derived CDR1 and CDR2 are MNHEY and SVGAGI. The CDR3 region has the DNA TGTGCCAGCAGCCCGGCCCCTAGCTCCTACGAGCAGTACTTC. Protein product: CASSPAPSSYEQYF.

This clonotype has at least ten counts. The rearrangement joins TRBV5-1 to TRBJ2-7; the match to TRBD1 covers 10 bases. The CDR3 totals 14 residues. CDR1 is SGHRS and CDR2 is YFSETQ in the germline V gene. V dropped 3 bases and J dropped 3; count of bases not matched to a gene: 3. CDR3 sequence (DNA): TGCGCCAGCAGCTCGGGACAGGGGAACTACGAGCAGTACTTC. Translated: CASSSGQGNYEQYF.

The CDR3 sequence: CASSFTEGNTGELFF. CDR3 nucleotide sequence: TGTGCCAGCAGCTTTACGGAGGGGAACACCGGGGAGCTGTTTTTT. The genes are TRBV11-2 and TRBJ2-2, with a tentative D call TRBD2 (6 bases). Trimming took 3 bases from V and 1 from J, leaving 9 bases between them. The CDR3 loop spans 15 amino acids. Per germline, CDR1 SGHAT and CDR2 FQNNGV.

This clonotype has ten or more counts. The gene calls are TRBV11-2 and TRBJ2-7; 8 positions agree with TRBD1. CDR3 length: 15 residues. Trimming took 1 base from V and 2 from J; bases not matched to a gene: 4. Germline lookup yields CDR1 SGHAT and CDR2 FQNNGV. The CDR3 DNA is TGTGCCAGCAGCTTAGGACAGGGGTCCCCCTACGAGCAGTACTTC. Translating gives CASSLGQGSPYEQYF.

The CDR3 spells CASSAISSVGGYTF. For the CDR3, the DNA is TGTGCCAGCAGCGCGATTTCCTCCGTGGGGGGCTACACCTTC. J is TRBJ1-2 and V is TRBV7-2; D is unclear. V lost 5 bases, J lost 8 bases, and 18 bases lay in between. Germline V gives CDR1 SGHTA, CDR2 FQGNSA. The CDR3 has 14 residues.